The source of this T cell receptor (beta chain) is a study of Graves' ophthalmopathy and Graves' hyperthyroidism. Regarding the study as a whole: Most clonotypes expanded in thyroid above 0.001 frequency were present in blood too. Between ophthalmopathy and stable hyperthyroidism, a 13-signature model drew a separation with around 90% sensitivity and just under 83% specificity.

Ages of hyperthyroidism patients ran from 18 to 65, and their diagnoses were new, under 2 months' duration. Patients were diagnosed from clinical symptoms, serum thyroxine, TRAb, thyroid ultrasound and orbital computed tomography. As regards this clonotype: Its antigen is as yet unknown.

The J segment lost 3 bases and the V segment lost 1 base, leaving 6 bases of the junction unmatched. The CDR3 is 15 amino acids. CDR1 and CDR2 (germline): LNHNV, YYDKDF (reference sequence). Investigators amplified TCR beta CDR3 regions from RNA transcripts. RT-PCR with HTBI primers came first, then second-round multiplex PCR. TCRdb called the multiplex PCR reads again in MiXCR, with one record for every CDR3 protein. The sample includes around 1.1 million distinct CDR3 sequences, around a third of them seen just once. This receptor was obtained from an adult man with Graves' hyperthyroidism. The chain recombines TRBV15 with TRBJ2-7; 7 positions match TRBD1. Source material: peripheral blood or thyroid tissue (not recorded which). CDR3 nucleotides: TGTGCCACCAGCAGAGGGAAGGACAGGAACTACGAGCAGTACTTC. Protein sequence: CATSRGKDRNYEQYF.